Many counts were recorded for the clone carrying this TCR beta chain. This sample is drawn from a study of early T cells in non-severe SARS-CoV-2 infection. Looking at the study overall: Sequencing of bulk RNA from unsorted whole blood was done, without chain pairing.

Unique molecular identifiers (one per individual cDNA molecule) were attached. TCRdb used MiXCR to reprocess the 5' RACE reads, holding one entry per CDR3 protein. The sample lists about 64,000 distinct CDR3 sequences; 4% to 5.5% were seen once. The CDR3 covers 17 residues. What was sequenced was whole blood. The source is an adult who was a healthcare worker with PCR-confirmed SARS-CoV-2 infection or an uninfected control (not recorded which). V is TRBV21-1 and J is TRBJ2-7; the table calls TRBD1, which could not be checked here. TRBV21-1 is a listed pseudogene. The CDR3 DNA follows: TGTGCCAGCAGCAAACGAAAAAGGGGAGCGCCAGTCTACGAGCAGTACTTC. Its protein product is CASSKRKRGAPVYEQYF.